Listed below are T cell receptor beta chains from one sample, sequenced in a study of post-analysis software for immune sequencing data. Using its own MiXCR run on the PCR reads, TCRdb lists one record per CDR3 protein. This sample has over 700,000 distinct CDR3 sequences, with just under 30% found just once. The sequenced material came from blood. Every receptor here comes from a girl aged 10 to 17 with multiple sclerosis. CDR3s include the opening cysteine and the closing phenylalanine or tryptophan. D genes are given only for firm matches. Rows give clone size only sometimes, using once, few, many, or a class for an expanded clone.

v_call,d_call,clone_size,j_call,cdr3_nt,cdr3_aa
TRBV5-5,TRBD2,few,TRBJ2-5,TGTGCCAGCACCCGGGGGGGAGAGGTAGAGACCCAGTACTTC,CASTRGGEVETQYF
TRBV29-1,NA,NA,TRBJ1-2,TGCAGCGTTGAGCAGGACCCGGGCGTTGGCTACACCTTC,CSVEQDPGVGYTF
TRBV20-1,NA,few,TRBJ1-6,TGCAGTGCTAGAGAAGACAACCGGGCATCCTATAATTCACCCCTCCACTTT,CSAREDNRASYNSPLHF
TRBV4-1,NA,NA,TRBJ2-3,TGCGCCAGCAGCCAAGAGAACCACGCGGCCGGTACGCAGTATTTT,CASSQENHAAGTQYF
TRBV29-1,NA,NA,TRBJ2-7,TGCAGCGTTGAAGACAGGGGCTACGAGCAGCACTTC,CSVEDRGYEQHF
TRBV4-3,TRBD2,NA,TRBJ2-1,TGCGCCAGCAGCTCGCGGACTAGCGGGAGGTTTCTGTTCTTC,CASSSRTSGRFLFF
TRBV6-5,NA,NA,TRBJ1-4,TGTGCCAGCAGTTACTCATTCCCAGGGTCAAATGAAAAACTGTTTTTT,CASSYSFPGSNEKLFF
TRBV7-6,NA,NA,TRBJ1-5,TGTGCCAGCAGCTTAGGTGGGAAGCAGCCCCAGCATTTT,CASSLGGKQPQHF
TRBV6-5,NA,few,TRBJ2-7,TGTGCCAGCAGCTACAGGGCCCCGGCGGTTACCTACGAGCAGTACTTC,CASSYRAPAVTYEQYF
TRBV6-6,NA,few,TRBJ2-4,TGTGCCAGCAGTTACTCGAGGGGTCGCGGGGACATTCAGTACTTC,CASSYSRGRGDIQYF
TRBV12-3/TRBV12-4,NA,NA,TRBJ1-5,TGTGCCAGCAGCGACTCTTGGGGCAATCAGCCCCAGCATTTT,CASSDSWGNQPQHF
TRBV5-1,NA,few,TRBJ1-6,TGCGCCAGCAGCTTGCGGGACCTAAATTCACCCCTCCACTTT,CASSLRDLNSPLHF
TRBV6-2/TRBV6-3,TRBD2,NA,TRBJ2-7,TGTGCCAGCAGTTTCGTAGCGGGAGCTACCTACGAGCAGTACTTC,CASSFVAGATYEQYF
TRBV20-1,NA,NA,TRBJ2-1,TGCAGTGCGCAACCCCCAGCGGGTTACAATGAGCAGTTCTTC,CSAQPPAGYNEQFF
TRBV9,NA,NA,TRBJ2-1,TGTGCCAGCAGCGTAGACGGGGAAACCTACAATGAGCAGTTCTTC,CASSVDGETYNEQFF
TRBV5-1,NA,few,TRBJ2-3,TGCGCCAGCAGGGTGAGAACAGGAACCACAGATACGCAGTATTTT,CASRVRTGTTDTQYF
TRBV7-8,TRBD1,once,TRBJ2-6,TGTGCCAACAGCTTAGATCGGGACAGGGCAGGGTACGTCCTGACTTTC,CANSLDRDRAGYVLTF
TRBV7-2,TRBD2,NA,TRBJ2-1,TGTGCCAGCAGCTCAGCGGGGGGGCCCATCGGAAATGAGCAGTTCTTC,CASSSAGGPIGNEQFF
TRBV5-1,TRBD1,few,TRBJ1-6,TGCGCCAGCGAAACCGGGACAGGGGATTCACCCCTCCACTTT,CASETGTGDSPLHF
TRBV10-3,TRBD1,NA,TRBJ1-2,TGTGCCATCAGTGAGTCTGGACAGGATAACTATGGCTACACCTTC,CAISESGQDNYGYTF
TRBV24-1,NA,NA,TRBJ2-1,TGTGCCACCCGGGAAGGGGGTGGTGAGCAGTTCTTC,CATREGGGEQFF
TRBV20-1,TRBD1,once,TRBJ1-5,TGCAGTGCTATGGTGAGACAGGGCGTTCTCGGGCAGCCCCAGCATTTT,CSAMVRQGVLGQPQHF
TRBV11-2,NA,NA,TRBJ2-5,TGTGCCAGCAGCTTAGATGCGAGGGGGGGCCGGGAGACCCAGTACTTC,CASSLDARGGRETQYF
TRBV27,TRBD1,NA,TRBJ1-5,TGTGCCAGCTTGACAGGGCCAGGCTTGCGCAATCAGCCCCAGCATTTT,CASLTGPGLRNQPQHF
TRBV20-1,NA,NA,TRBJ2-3,TGCAGTGCTAGAGTTTTGGGGGGCACAGATACGCAGTATTTT,CSARVLGGTDTQYF
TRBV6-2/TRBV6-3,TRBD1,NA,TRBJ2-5,TGTGCCAGCAGTTACCACCGGGACAGCCAAGAGACCCAGTACTTC,CASSYHRDSQETQYF
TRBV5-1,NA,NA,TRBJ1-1,TGCGCCAGCAGCTTGGAAACAGGGAAGAACACTGAAGCTTTCTTT,CASSLETGKNTEAFF
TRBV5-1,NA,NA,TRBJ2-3,TGCGCCAGCAGCTTGACAGGTCGCGCAGATACGCAGTATTTT,CASSLTGRADTQYF
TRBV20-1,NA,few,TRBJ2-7,TGCAGTGCGTGGGGCAGAGGGTACGAGCAGTACTTC,CSAWGRGYEQYF
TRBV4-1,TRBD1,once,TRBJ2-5,TGCGCCAGCAGCCAAGATTTGTTCGGGACAGGCGGATTAGAGACCCAGTACTTC,CASSQDLFGTGGLETQYF
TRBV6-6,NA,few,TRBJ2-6,TGTGCCAGCAGTTCCACATCTGGGGCCAACGTCCTGACTTTC,CASSSTSGANVLTF
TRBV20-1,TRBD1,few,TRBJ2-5,TGCAGTGCTAGAGAGCCCAGGGGGCAAGAGACCCAGTACTTC,CSAREPRGQETQYF
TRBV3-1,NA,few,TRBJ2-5,TGTGCCAGCAGCGATAACTCGCGGCCAGGGATATTGGAGACCCAGTACTTC,CASSDNSRPGILETQYF
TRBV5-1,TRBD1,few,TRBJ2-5,TGCGCCAGCAGCTCGAGGACAGGGGGAGGAGAGACCCAGTACTTC,CASSSRTGGGETQYF
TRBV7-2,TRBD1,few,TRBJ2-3,TGTGCCAGCAGCTTAGACAGGGGATCGTCAGATACGCAGTATTTT,CASSLDRGSSDTQYF
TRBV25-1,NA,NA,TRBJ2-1,TGTGCCAGCCACGAGGGCAATGAGCAGTTCTTC,CASHEGNEQFF
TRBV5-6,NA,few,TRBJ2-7,TGTGCCAGCACCGATCGGAGCTACGAGCAGTACTTC,CASTDRSYEQYF
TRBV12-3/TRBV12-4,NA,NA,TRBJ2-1,TGTGCCAGCAGTTGTGGAACCGGTCCCAATGAGCAGTTCTTC,CASSCGTGPNEQFF
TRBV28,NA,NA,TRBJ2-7,TGTGCCAGCAGCCAGCGGACGGGGCCCTGGAGCTACGAGCAGTACTTC,CASSQRTGPWSYEQYF
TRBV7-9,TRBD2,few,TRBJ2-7,TGTGCCAGCAGCTTTCTGGCGGGAGGCCCCTCCTACGAGCAGTACTTC,CASSFLAGGPSYEQYF
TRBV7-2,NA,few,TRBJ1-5,TGTGCCAGCAGCTTAGGCCCGGCAGGAGTCCTTAGCAATCAGCCCCAGCATTTT,CASSLGPAGVLSNQPQHF
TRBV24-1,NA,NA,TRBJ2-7,TGTGCCACCAGTGGGGTCTTCTCCTACGAGCAGTACTTC,CATSGVFSYEQYF
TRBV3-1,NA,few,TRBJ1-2,TGTGCCAGCAGCCAAGGAGAACAGGGAAGCTACACCTTC,CASSQGEQGSYTF
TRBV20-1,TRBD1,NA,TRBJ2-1,TGCAGTGCTCGGACCGGGACAGGGTTCTACAATGAGCAGTTCTTC,CSARTGTGFYNEQFF
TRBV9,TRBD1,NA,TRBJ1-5,TGTGCCAGCAGCGCGACAGGGGCAGGCCAGCCCCAGCATTTT,CASSATGAGQPQHF
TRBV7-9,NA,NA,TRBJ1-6,TGTGCCAGCAGCCTCGCATCCGACTCTGCCCACTTT,CASSLASDSAHF
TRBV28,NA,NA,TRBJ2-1,TGTGCCAGCAGTTTTTTGGGCAGGGGTCCTGAGCAGTTCTTC,CASSFLGRGPEQFF
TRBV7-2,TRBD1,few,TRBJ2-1,TGTGCCAGCAGCTCGGACAGGGTCCGTAGTGAGCAGTTCTTC,CASSSDRVRSEQFF
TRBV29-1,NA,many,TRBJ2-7,TGCAGCGTTAATTCGGGAGCAGAGCAGTACTTC,CSVNSGAEQYF
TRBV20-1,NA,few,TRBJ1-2,TGCAGTGCAATTGGTGGCTACACCTTC,CSAIGGYTF
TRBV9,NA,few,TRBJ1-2,TGTGCCAGCAGCGTAGTACAGGACTATGGCTACACCTTC,CASSVVQDYGYTF